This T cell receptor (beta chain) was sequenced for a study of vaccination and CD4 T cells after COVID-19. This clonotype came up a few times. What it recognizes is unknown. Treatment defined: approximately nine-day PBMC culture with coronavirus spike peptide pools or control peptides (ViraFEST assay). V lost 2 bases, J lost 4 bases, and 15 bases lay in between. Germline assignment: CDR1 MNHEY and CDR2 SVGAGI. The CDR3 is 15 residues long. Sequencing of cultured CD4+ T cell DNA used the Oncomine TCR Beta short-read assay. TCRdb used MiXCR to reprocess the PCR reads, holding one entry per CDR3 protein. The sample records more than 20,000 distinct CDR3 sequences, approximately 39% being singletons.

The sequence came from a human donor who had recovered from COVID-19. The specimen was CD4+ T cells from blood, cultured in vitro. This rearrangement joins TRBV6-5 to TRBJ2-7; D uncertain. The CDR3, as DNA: TGTGCCAGCAGTTACGACCACAGCCTGAGGTACGAGCAGTACTTC. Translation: CASSYDHSLRYEQYF.